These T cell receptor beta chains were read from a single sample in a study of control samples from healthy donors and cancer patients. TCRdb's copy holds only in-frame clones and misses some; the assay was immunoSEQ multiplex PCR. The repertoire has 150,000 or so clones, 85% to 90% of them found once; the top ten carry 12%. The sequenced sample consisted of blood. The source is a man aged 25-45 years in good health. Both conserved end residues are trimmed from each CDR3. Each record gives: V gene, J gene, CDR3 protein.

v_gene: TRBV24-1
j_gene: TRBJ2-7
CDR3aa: ATQSRSSYEQY

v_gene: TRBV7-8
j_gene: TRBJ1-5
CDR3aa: ASSLGTIEPQH

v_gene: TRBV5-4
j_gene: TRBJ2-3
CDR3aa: ASSTAGGSDTQY

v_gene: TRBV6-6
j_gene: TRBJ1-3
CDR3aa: ASSDGSSSGNTIY

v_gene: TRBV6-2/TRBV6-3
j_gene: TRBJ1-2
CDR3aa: ASSRTGDYGYT

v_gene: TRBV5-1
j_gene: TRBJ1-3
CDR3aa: ASSLSGGNTIY

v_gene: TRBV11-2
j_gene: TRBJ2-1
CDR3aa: ASSSGLVDNEQF

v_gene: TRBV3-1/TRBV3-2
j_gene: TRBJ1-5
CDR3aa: ASSQDRNQPQH

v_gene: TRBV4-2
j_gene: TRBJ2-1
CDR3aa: ASSHSPANEQF

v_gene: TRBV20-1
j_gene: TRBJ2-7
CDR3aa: SARESQQY

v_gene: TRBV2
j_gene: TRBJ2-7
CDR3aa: ASSEAVDRDLYEQY

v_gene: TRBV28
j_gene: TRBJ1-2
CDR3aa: ASSKSPVANYGYT

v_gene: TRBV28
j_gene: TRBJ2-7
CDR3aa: ASSRQGVRYEQY

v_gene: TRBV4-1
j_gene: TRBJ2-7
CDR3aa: ASSQEDRAISYEQY

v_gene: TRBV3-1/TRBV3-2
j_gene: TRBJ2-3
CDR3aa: ASSQDGGRLIGTDTQY

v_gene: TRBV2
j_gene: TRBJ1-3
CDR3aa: ASEGLTYSGNTIY

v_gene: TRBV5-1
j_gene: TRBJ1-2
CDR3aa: ASSPPGQGNGYT

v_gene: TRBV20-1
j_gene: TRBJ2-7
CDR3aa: SARGYEQY

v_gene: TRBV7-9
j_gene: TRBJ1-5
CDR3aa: ASSLDSSNQPQH

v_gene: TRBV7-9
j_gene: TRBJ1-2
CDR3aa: ASSRTGLEHT

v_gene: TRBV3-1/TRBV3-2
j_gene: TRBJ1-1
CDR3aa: ASARGTTEAF

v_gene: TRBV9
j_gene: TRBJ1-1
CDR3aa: ASSPRQGENTEAF

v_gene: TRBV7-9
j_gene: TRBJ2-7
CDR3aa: ASSLTYGPYEQY

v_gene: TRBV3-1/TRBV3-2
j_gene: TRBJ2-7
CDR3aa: ASSQDQAGGREQY

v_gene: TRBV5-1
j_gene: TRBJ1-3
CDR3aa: ASRQGSSGNTIY

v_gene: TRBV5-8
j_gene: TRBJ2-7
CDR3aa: ASSLNYEQY

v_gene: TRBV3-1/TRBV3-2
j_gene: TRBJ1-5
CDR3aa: ASSQEVIQPQH